This TCR beta chain was found in a study of graft-versus-host responses after intestinal transplantation (dated by TCRdb to the early 2020s). Background on the whole study: The transplants that recipients received were multivisceral, liver-intestinal, or isolated intestinal. To identify alloreactive clones, pre-transplant mixed lymphocyte reaction products were sequenced and then compared with unstimulated pre-transplant donor and recipient T cells. Of the 20 to 25 intestinal transplant recipients enrolled in the cohort, one of whom was a retransplant, a few patients without pretransplant specimens were excluded. Instead of going to the commercial service, samples from a few later patients were sequenced in-house on an Illumina MiSeq and processed with MiXCR. Donor T cell macrochimerism was defined as a peak of at least 4% donor T cells among recipient peripheral blood mononuclear cells. Every recipient was given anti-thymocyte globulin induction, then maintenance tacrolimus and steroids for two to three years. Graft-versus-host and host-versus-graft alloreactive T cell clones were tracked in the graft, circulation and bone marrow after intestinal transplantation using bulk TCR-beta CDR3 sequencing.

As concerns this clone: Its antigen has not been determined. No base quality information exists; no much larger clone differs at one position.

The CDR1 and CDR2 encoded by the germline V gene are SGHNT and YENEEA. At the junction V is shortened by 5 bases and J by 4 bases, with 10 bases in between. Its CDR3 holds 13 amino acids, cysteine through phenylalanine. The kept DNA is CDR3 alone, 39 bases in frame from the first base. Per the publication, the time point label means: cells obtained before transplantation from donor or recipient. CD3+CD4+ and CD3+CD8+ populations were FACS-sorted from unstimulated pre-transplant donor and recipient cells taken from spleen or lymph nodes. What the study reported, not specific to this receptor: Conclusions were limited by the relatively low number and heterogeneity of intestinal transplant patients. GvH clones turned up in recipient bone marrow, with some appearing earlier in ileal mucosa or blood, a pattern consistent with an intestinal mucosal origin. High GvH to HvG T cell clonal ratios were observed in the allografts of patients with donor T cell macrochimerism. Early after transplant, peak levels of circulating GvH clones were found to be associated with declines in HvG clones.

Library generation was performed with the immunoSEQ multiplex PCR assay. For most patients, genomic DNA was isolated using the Qiagen DNeasy Blood and Tissue Kit and was shipped frozen to Adaptive Biotechnologies for TCR sequencing. High-throughput TCR-beta CDR3 sequencing of genomic DNA from most patients was performed by Adaptive Biotechnologies. In the paper's pipeline: Adaptive's ImmunoSEQ software supplied the TCR sequencing data for under 20 patients, while MiXCR and VDJtools were used to process a few other patients. To correct CD4 versus CD8 sorting errors, sequences present in both subsets at a frequency ratio below 5:1 were removed. CDR3 nucleotide sequences shared by donor and recipient were removed because the origin of these sequences could not be assigned. To be classed as alloreactive, a clone needed at least 2-fold expansion over unstimulated cells and a minimum CFSE-low frequency of 0.002% (template counts) or 0.001% (read counts). A clone was considered mappable if detected in the sequenced pre-transplant spleen, lymph node, or MLR CFSE-low populations of the donor or recipient. Cumulative frequency of alloreactive clones was calculated as a percentage of all sequences weighted by copy number. The clones in this table, taken by TCRdb from immuneACCESS, are in-frame only. Not every clone is retained; where verified, under half of the shortfall comes from an unresolved V gene, and the cause of the rest is unknown. The V and J calls and the clone size are those of that table, but D and trimming were determined from the DNA. The sample table holds tens of thousands of clones, of which about nine tenths were seen once. The ten largest clones add up to less than 0.12% of the sample.

The rearrangement joined TRBV11-3 to TRBJ2-3, and possibly TRBD2, on 5 matching bases. This clonotype was sampled from a human donor who received an intestinal transplant. The sample in question was unstimulated CD4+ T cells sorted from spleen or lymph node cells, obtained before intestinal transplant. Read as DNA, the sequence is TGTGCCAGCAGCGGAGAGCGGCCAGATACGCAGTATTTT. It codes for CASSGERPDTQYF.